This TCR beta chain appears in the sequencing data of a study of blood T cell repertoires in COVID-19. Study at large: The origin of the acute and convalescent COVID-19 samples was the United States, Italy and Spain.

In this sample, this clone turned up once. V was clipped by 9 bases and J by 2 bases; unmatched bases: 8. CDR1 and CDR2 from the germline V gene are LNHDA and SQIVND (reference sequence). The CDR3 sequence is 14 residues long. In the authors' workflow: By means of reference gene primer amplification, nucleated cell counts were estimated. The repertoire was sequenced with immunoSEQ multiplex PCR; TCRdb's copy has only in-frame clones and lacks some. V and J calls plus clone size are reproduced from that table; the DNA served to infer D and trimming. The top ten hold around 6.9% of the sample, which has 200,000 to 250,000 clones, under 90% seen once.

The chain combines TRBV19 with TRBJ1-2; 8 bases are shared with TRBD1. Sequencing input: peripheral blood. The clonotype was recovered from a man aged 60 to 69 who had recovered from COVID-19. The CDR3 region has the DNA TGTGCCAGCTGTCGGACAGGGTCAAACTATGGCTACACCTTC. Translated: CASCRTGSNYGYTF. Filled out from reference TRBV19 and TRBJ1-2, the complete variable domain reads DGGITQSPKYLFRKEGQNVTLSCEQNLNHDAMYWYRQDPGQGLRLIYYSQIVNDFQKGDIAEGYSVSREKKESFPLTVTSAQKNPTAFYLCASCRTGSNYGYTFGSGTRLTVV.